A single sample gave rise to the 5 T cell receptor beta chains below, sequenced in a study of blood T cell repertoires in COVID-19. TCRdb keeps only in-frame clones here, not all; method: immunoSEQ multiplex PCR. The sample lists about half a million clones, approximately 86% occurring once. The sequencing input was PBMCs or T cells enriched from blood (not recorded which). These receptors were obtained from a woman in her sixties who had recovered from COVID-19.

This clone was counted a few times. The genes are TRBV5-4 and TRBJ1-1; TRBD1 matches at 8 bases. This CDR3 contains 14 residues. From germline, CDR1 is SGHNT and CDR2 YYREEE (reference sequence). Unmatched junction bases numbered 4, after V lost 4 bases and J lost 2 bases. CDR3 sequence (DNA): TGTGCCAGCAGCAAGGACAGGGTCAACACTGAAGCTTTCTTT. This encodes CASSKDRVNTEAFF.

The chain recombines TRBV5-1 with TRBJ2-4; TRBD2 is a possible D gene (5 bases). V lost 0 bases and J lost 3, with 13 bases in between. This CDR3 comprises 16 residues. CDR1 is SGHRS, CDR2 YFSETQ, per germline. The CDR3 sequence is CASSLGPSWDKNIQYF. CDR3 DNA sequence: TGCGCCAGCAGCTTGGGTCCTAGCTGGGACAAAAACATTCAGTACTTC.

V and J are TRBV10-1 and TRBJ1-1, with 8 bases that match TRBD1. Germline lookup yields CDR1 WNHNN and CDR2 SYGVQD (reference sequence). The CDR3 is 14 residues long. V shed 2 bases and J 5 bases; nucleotides not matched to a gene: 4. CDR3 region: CASSERQGATEAFF. CDR3 nucleotide sequence: TGCGCCAGCAGTGAGAGGCAGGGGGCGACTGAAGCTTTCTTT.

This chain links TRBV6-6 with TRBJ1-2, with a possible D match to TRBD1 (5 bases). CDR3 length equals 14 residues. The germline V and J ends were trimmed by 2 bases and 7 bases, with 14 bases remaining between them. CDR1 and CDR2 from the germline V gene are MNHNY and SVGAGI (reference sequence). CDR3 DNA: TGTGCCAGCAGTTACGGGCAGGGTGGGATTGGCTACACCTTC. Translated: CASSYGQGGIGYTF.

This chain uses TRBV6-1 with TRBJ1-5; D is unresolved. The V end was cut by 4 bases, the J end by 1 base, with 14 bases between. Germline lookup yields CDR1 MNHNS and CDR2 SASEGT. There are 16 residues in the CDR3. The CDR3 nucleotides are TGTGCCAGCAGTGCGCTTCGATCCGGGAGCAATCAGCCCCAGCATTTT. Protein sequence: CASSALRSGSNQPQHF.